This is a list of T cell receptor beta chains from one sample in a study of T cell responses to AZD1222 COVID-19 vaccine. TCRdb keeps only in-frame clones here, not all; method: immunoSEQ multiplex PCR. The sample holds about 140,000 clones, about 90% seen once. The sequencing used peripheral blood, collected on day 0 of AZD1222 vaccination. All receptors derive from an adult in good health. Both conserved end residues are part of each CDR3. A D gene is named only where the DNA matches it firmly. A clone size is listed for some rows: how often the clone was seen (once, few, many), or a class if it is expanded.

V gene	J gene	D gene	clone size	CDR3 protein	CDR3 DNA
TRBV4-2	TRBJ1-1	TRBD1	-	CASRPKQGENTEAFF	TGTGCCAGCAGGCCTAAACAGGGGGAGAACACTGAAGCTTTCTTT
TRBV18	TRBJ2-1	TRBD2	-	CASSPTSGNTYNEQFF	TGTGCCAGCTCACCGACTAGCGGGAACACCTACAATGAGCAGTTCTTC
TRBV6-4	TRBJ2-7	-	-	CASSDRATAGQYF	TGTGCCAGCAGTGACAGGGCTACCGCCGGGCAGTACTTC
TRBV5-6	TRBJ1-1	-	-	CASSQMNTEAFF	TGTGCCAGCAGCCAGATGAACACTGAAGCTTTCTTT
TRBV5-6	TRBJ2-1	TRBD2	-	CASSLVASGRASYNEQFF	TGTGCCAGCAGCTTGGTGGCTAGCGGGAGGGCCTCCTACAATGAGCAGTTCTTC
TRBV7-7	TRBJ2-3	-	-	CASSLGLSTDTQYF	TGTGCTAGCAGCTTAGGACTGAGCACAGATACGCAGTATTTT
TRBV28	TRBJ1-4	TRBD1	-	CHRDSLNEKLFF	TGCCACCGGGACAGCCTTAATGAAAAACTGTTTTTT
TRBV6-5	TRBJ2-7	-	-	CASRDGRHLYEQYF	TGTGCCAGCAGGGACGGACGGCACCTCTACGAGCAGTACTTC
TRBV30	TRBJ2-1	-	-	CAWSVPGSPRNYNEQFF	TGTGCCTGGAGTGTACCCGGGAGTCCTCGAAATTACAATGAGCAGTTCTTC
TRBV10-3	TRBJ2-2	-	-	CAISETGEESGELFF	TGTGCCATCAGTGAGACAGGGGAGGAATCCGGGGAGCTGTTTTTT
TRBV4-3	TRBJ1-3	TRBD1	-	CASSQGRQGAGNTIYF	TGCGCCAGCAGCCAAGGGAGACAGGGGGCGGGGAACACCATATATTTT
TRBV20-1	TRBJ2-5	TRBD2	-	CSASGSGGEAQYF	TGCAGTGCTAGTGGTAGCGGGGGGGAGGCCCAGTACTTC
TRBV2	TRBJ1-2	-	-	CASSEGQGPYYGYTF	TGTGCCAGCAGCGAGGGGCAGGGCCCGTACTATGGCTACACCTTC
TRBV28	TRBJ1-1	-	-	CASSYHRKNTEAFF	TGTGCCAGCAGTTACCACAGGAAGAACACTGAAGCTTTCTTT
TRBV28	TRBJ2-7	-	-	CASSLTGSTYEQYF	TGTGCCAGCAGTTTGACTGGGTCGACCTACGAGCAGTACTTC
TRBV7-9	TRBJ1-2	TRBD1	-	CASSLGRDRSYGYTF	TGTGCCAGCAGCTTAGGAAGGGACAGGTCCTATGGCTACACCTTC
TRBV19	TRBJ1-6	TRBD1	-	CASSARQGYNSPLHF	TGTGCCAGTAGTGCCCGACAGGGTTACAATTCACCCCTCCACTTT
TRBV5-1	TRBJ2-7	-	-	CASSILAIRDASGVYEQYF	TGCGCCAGCAGCATTTTAGCGATCAGGGATGCATCTGGCGTCTACGAGCAGTACTTC
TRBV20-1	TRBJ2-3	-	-	CSAGITSAQYF	TGCAGTGCTGGCATCACCAGTGCGCAGTATTTT
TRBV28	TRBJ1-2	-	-	CASSSKIGGYTF	TGTGCCAGCAGTTCAAAGATAGGCGGCTACACCTTC
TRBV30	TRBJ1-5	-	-	CAWSDLDQPQHF	TGTGCCTGGAGTGACCTCGATCAGCCCCAGCATTTT
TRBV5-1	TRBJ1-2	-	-	CASSLGAGASYGYTF	TGCGCCAGCAGCTTGGGGGCAGGGGCAAGCTATGGCTACACCTTC
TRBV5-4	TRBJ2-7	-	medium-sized	CASSLEIGEQYF	TGTGCCAGCAGCTTGGAAATAGGCGAGCAGTACTTC
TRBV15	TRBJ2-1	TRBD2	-	CATSRDRTSGSNEQFF	TGTGCCACCAGCAGAGACCGGACTAGCGGGAGTAATGAGCAGTTCTTC
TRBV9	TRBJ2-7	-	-	CASSSTRTGGPYEQYF	TGTGCCAGCAGCTCAACCCGGACAGGAGGGCCCTACGAGCAGTACTTC
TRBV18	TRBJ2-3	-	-	CASSLATGRTDTQYF	TGTGCCAGCTCCCTCGCGACAGGGAGGACAGATACGCAGTATTTT
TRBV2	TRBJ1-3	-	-	CASSTHREISGNTIYF	TGTGCCAGCAGTACCCACAGGGAGATCTCTGGAAACACCATATATTTT
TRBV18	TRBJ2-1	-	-	CASSPGTGGPSYNEQFF	TGTGCCAGCTCACCAGGAACAGGCGGACCATCCTACAATGAGCAGTTCTTC
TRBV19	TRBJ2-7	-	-	CASSMRHTYEQYF	TGTGCCAGTAGTATGAGACACACGTACGAGCAGTACTTC
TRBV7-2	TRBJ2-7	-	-	CASSLEGQRASYEQYF	TGTGCCAGCAGCTTAGAAGGTCAGCGGGCCTCCTACGAGCAGTACTTC
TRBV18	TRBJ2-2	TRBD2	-	CASSPGLALNTGELFF	TGTGCCAGCTCGCCAGGACTAGCCCTTAACACCGGGGAGCTGTTTTTT
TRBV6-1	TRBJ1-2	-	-	CASSEKALYGYTF	TGTGCCAGCAGTGAAAAGGCGCTCTATGGCTACACCTTC
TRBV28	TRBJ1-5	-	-	CASNGGTFHQPQHF	TGTGCCAGCAACGGGGGGACTTTTCATCAGCCCCAGCATTTT
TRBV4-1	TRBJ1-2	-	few	CASSQDVGQTPMGYTF	TGCGCCAGCAGCCAAGATGTGGGGCAGACTCCTATGGGCTACACCTTC
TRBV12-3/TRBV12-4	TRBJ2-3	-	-	CASRLSSTDTQYF	TGTGCCAGCAGGTTGAGTAGCACAGATACGCAGTATTTT
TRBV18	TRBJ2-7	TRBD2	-	CASSPVAGGLAGLYEQYF	TGTGCCAGCTCACCAGTCGCCGGCGGACTAGCGGGACTCTACGAGCAGTACTTC
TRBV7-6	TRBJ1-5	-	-	CASSLDRNQPQHF	TGTGCCAGCAGCTTAGACAGAAATCAGCCCCAGCATTTT
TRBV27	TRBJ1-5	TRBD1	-	CASSLGQGSQPQHF	TGTGCCAGCAGTTTAGGACAGGGATCTCAGCCCCAGCATTTT
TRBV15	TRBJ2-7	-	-	CATSRDLGGSDEQYF	TGTGCCACCAGCAGAGATCTAGGGGGTTCCGACGAGCAGTACTTC
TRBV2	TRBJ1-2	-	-	CASRGVSGDYGYTF	TGTGCCAGCAGGGGGGTGTCCGGGGACTATGGCTACACCTTC
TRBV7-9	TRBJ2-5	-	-	CASSTRSGSKETQYF	TGTGCCAGCAGCACACGTTCGGGGAGTAAGGAGACCCAGTACTTC
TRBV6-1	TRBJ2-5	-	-	CASSEVSMNPPRIRGFQETQYF	TGTGCCAGCAGTGAAGTTTCGATGAACCCCCCCCGGATAAGGGGGTTTCAAGAGACCCAGTACTTC
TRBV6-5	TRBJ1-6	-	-	CASNKGGPGGSPLHF	TGTGCCAGCAACAAGGGGGGACCGGGAGGTTCACCCCTCCACTTT
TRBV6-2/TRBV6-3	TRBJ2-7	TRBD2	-	CASSYSREGSQYEQYF	TGTGCCAGCAGTTACTCTCGGGAGGGCTCCCAATACGAGCAGTACTTC
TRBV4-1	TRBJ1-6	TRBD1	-	CASSQGQGAMGSPLHF	TGCGCCAGCAGCCAAGGACAGGGGGCAATGGGCTCACCCCTCCACTTT
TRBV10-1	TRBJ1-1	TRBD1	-	CASSERGTENTEAFF	TGCGCCAGCAGTGAGCGGGGGACAGAGAACACTGAAGCTTTCTTT
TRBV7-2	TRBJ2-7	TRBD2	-	CASSTRTSGTIYEQYF	TGTGCCAGCAGCACCCGGACTAGCGGGACAATCTACGAGCAGTACTTC
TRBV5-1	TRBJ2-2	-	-	CASSLDGPPPVGELFF	TGCGCCAGCAGCTTGGATGGGCCGCCCCCAGTCGGGGAGCTGTTTTTT
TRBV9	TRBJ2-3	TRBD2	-	CASSVDPLAGNTQYF	TGTGCCAGCAGCGTAGATCCTCTAGCGGGGAATACGCAGTATTTT
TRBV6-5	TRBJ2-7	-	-	CASRPQGRQDYEQYF	TGTGCCAGCAGACCCCAAGGACGTCAGGACTACGAGCAGTACTTC
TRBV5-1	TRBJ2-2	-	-	CASKEGLTTTGELFF	TGCGCCAGCAAGGAGGGATTGACGACCACCGGGGAGCTGTTTTTT
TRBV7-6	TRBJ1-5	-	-	CASSLGIEGNQPQHF	TGTGCCAGCAGCTTAGGGATAGAGGGAAATCAGCCCCAGCATTTT
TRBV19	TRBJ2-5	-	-	CASRDYPRETQYF	TGTGCCAGTAGGGACTACCCGAGAGAGACCCAGTACTTC
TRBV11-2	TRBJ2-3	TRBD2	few	CASSQGTSGGDTQYF	TGTGCCAGCAGCCAAGGGACTAGCGGGGGGGATACGCAGTATTTT
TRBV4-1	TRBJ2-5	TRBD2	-	CASSQPSAGGLETQYF	TGCGCCAGCAGCCAACCCTCAGCGGGGGGGCTGGAGACCCAGTACTTC